This T cell receptor beta chain emerged from a study of blood T cell repertoires in COVID-19. At the level of the study: Sites in the United States, Italy and Spain provided acute and convalescent COVID-19 samples. From T cells, B-cell-depleted T cells, or PBMCs came the material, which was cDNA or gDNA.

Original analysis: Reference gene primer amplification gave nucleated cell count estimates. The data were produced by immunoSEQ multiplex PCR, yet TCRdb's version contains in-frame clones alone and is incomplete. The V and J calls and clone size come from that table; D and trimming were worked out from the DNA. The sample contains about 260,000 clones, about 80% of which appear only once. V was pared by 6 bases and J by 0 bases, with 21 bases between. CDR3 length equals 18 residues. Germline lookup yields CDR1 KGHSH and CDR2 LQKENI. This TCR was recovered from an elderly woman with acute or convalescent COVID-19. The chain uses TRBV18 and TRBJ2-4; possibly TRBD1 for D (6 bases). The sample comprised peripheral blood. The CDR3 DNA is TGTGCCAGCTCCCACCGGGACAATCCCGAACTAGCCAAAAACATTCAGTACTTC. Translation: CASSHRDNPELAKNIQYF. Full variable domain (remainder filled in from reference TRBV18 and TRBJ2-4): NAGVMQNPRHLVRRRGQEARLRCSPMKGHSHVYWYRQLPEEGLKFMVYLQKENIIDESGMPKERFSAEFPKEGPSILRIQQVVRGDSAAYFCASSHRDNPELAKNIQYFGAGTRLSVL.